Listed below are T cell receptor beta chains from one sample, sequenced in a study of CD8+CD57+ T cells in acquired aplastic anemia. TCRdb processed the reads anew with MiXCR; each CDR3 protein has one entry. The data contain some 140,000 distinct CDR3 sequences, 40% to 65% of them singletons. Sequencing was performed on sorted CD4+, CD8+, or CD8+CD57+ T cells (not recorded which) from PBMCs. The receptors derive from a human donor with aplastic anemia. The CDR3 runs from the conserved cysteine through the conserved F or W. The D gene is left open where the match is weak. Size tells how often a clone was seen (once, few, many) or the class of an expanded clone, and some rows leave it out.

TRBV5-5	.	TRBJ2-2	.	CASSFSEAATGELFF
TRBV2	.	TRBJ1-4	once	CASSERGTVNEKLFF
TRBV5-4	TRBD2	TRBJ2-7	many	CASSPPGLAGREQYF
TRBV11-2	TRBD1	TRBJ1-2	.	CASSPETGYGYTF
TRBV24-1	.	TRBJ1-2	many	CATRNGTPFNYGYTF
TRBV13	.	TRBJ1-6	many	CASSLGLGELNSPLHF
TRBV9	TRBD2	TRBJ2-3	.	CASGPSGRPDTQYF
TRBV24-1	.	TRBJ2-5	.	CATSVQGGETQYF
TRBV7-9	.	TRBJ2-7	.	CASSRDTFGYEQYF
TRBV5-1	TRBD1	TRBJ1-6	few	CASSLGDRLLNSPLHF
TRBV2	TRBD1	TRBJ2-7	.	CASSPGQNYEQYF
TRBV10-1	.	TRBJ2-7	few	CASTAGRNEQYF
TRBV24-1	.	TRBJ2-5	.	CATSDEYQETQYF
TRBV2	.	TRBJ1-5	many	CASSGGFNQPQHF
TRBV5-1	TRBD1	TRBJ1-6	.	CASSLRTGRNNSPLHF
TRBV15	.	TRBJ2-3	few	CATKTRVSTDTQYF
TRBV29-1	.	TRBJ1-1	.	CSEGGGTEAFF
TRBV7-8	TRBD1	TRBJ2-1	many	CASRHRGVPEQFF
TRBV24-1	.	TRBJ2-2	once	CASSYSNTGELFF
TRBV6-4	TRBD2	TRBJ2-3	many	CASSRLAGGQDTQYF
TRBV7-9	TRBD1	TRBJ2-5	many	CASSFGQGGYF
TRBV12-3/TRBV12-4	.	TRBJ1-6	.	CASRSDTAGNSPLHF
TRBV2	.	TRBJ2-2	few	CASRGTFVLVGELFF
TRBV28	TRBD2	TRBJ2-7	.	CASSVPLRTSIGQYF
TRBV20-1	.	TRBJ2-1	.	CSAETDSSYNEQFF
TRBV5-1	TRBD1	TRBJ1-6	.	CASSVWETGTGGSTLHF
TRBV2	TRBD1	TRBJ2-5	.	CASDGTGLEETQYF
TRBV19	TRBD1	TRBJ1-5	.	CASKGAGNQPQHF
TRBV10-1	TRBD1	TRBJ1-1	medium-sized	CASSPDRGRLMNTEAFF
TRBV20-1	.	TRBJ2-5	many	CSARALTALQETQYF
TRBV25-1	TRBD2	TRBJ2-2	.	CASQKRGAANTGELFF
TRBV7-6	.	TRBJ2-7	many	CASSIAGSEQYF
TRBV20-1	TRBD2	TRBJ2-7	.	CSARPVGLAGYEQYF
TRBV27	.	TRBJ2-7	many	CASKTGSSYEQYF
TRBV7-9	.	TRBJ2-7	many	CASSLVSRPDEQYF
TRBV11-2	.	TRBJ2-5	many	CASSWRGGFGETQYF
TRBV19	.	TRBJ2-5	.	CASSAGLETQYF